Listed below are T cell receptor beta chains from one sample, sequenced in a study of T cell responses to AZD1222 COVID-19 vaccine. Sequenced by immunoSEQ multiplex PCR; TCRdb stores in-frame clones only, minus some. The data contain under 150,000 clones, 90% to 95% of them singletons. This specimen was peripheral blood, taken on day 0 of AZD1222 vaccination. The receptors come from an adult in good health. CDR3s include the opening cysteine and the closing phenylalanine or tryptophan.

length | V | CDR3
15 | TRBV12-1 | CASSQTSGGADTQYF
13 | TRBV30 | CAWNRGLGTEAFF
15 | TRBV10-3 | CAISDGGGQNSPLHF
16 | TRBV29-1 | CSSNGPVPRFPETQYF
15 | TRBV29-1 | CSAGQGDTTNEKLFF
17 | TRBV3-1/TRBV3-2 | CASSQGWTGRDTGELFF
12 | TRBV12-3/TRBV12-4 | CASSGDGYGYTF
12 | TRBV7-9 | CASSLMQEPQHF
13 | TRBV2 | CASTGQGAGEQYF
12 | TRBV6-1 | CASSEIGVGYTF
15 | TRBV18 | CASSGRQGVRIEQFF
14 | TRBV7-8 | CASSLGSGLYEQYF
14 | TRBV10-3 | CAIRQGSRSYEQYF
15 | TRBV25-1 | CASSAGTGDTDTQYF
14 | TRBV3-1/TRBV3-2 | CASSPGQGSLEAFF
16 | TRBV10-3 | CAISPNPGLGDTEAFF
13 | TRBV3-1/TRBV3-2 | CASTRGANTEAFF
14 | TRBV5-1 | CASSLGQDFLEQYF
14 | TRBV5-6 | CASSLERGDYEQYF
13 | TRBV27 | CASSEGGRTEAFF
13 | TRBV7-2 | CASSSGIRETQYF
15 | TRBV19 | CASTATGSGGNTIYF
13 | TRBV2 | CASKNDRDYGYTF
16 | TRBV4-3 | CASSQDPRGRDSPLHF
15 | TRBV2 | CASRKGLISNQPQHF
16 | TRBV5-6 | CASSLVLAGVRETQYF